This is a list of T cell receptor beta chains from one sample in a study of beta chain features in type 1 diabetes. Profiling relied on immunoSEQ multiplex PCR, and the TCRdb table lists in-frame clones only, not all of them. The top ten clones hold 0.09% to 0.095% of a sample with roughly 610,000 clones, roughly a sixth of them seen once. Sequencing input: naive CD4+ T cells from blood. These receptors all come from a man younger than 30 in good health. Each CDR3 is given with its conserved first and last residue. The order of the fields is V gene, CDR3 protein.

>TRBV7-2
CASSFLNEQFF
>TRBV5-1
CASSLFGTEDHEQFF
>TRBV4-1
CASSQERQLLYNEQFF
>TRBV7-9
CASSLSREGSSYEQYF
>TRBV5-1
CASSSVPGGHTEAFF
>TRBV5-1
CASSLQGQAYNEQFF
>TRBV7-8
CASSLGTGIYNEQFF
>TRBV9
CASSVALGNTEAFF
>TRBV7-2
CASSLEWGPGYGYTF
>TRBV5-1
CASSWGGPDTQYF
>TRBV5-4
CASSAGSGAYEQYF
>TRBV7-9
CASSSQGLNTEAFF
>TRBV28
CASSFRGARNTEAFF
>TRBV27
CASNYGGRQGTYEQYF
>TRBV6-6
CASSYSSVTYEQYF
>TRBV19
CASSIRETQYF
>TRBV14
CASSQGHKAQFF
>TRBV27
CASSLDRASNQPQHF
>TRBV7-9
CASSARDRGIEQFF
>TRBV6-5
CASGAPGEKLFF
>TRBV14
CASSRTRQGGTEAFF
>TRBV7-9
CASSLGIRGGTEAFF
>TRBV30
CAWSRTVGAGELFF
>TRBV18
CASSLSGPGQGDYGYTF
>TRBV4-2
CASSRNGQDYEQYF
>TRBV10-3
CACSGGTYEQYF
>TRBV6-5
CASSYKWDGTYEQYF
>TRBV5-1
CASSTGTGTRNYGYTF
>TRBV7-9
CASSPAGVRYEQYF
>TRBV14
CASSARASGYNEQFF
>TRBV18
CASSSGYQETQYF
>TRBV6-5
CASRFRGAGSTEAFF
>TRBV6-5
CASRGNTGWNQPQHF
>TRBV4-3
CASSQETATGTSTDTQYF
>TRBV5-6
CASGSHEKLFF
>TRBV4-1
CASSQDLRFPTSSSYNEQFF
>TRBV7-2
CASSLGGQPQHF
>TRBV14
CASSVVQETQYF
>TRBV7-2
CASSSGTSSYEQYF
>TRBV6-5
CASSYSGNTGELFF
>TRBV7-2
CASSPYVAALAKNIQYF
>TRBV2
CASSEEVVNTEAFF
>TRBV11-2
CASSLGRGYTGELFF